This T cell receptor beta chain comes out of a study of blood T cells in healthy people across ages. Combining a sample-barcoded 5' primer with a J-beta primer mix, a second PCR ran for 7 to 11 cycles. Researchers report that each sample yielded at least 2.5 million CDR3-containing paired-end reads. TCRdb re-analysed the 5' RACE reads in MiXCR, keeping a single row per CDR3 protein. The sample carries more than 600,000 distinct CDR3 sequences, around 25% recorded once. This clonotype was detected only a few times. Antigen unknown. Study results and caveats: Among long-lived donors, naive CD4+ cells were more numerous and diversity higher than in aged donors.

The CDR3 extends over 16 amino acids. The germline gives CDR1 SQVTM, CDR2 ANQGSEA. V dropped 4 bases and J dropped 2; count of bases not matched to a gene: 11. Separately, the same data were catalogued under a study of T cells of mothers and their children. That publication notes: The donor cohort consisted of three healthy Caucasian mothers and their six children.

The chain recombines TRBV29-1 with TRBJ2-4, with 7 nucleotides matching TRBD2. Sequenced: blood. The sequence came from a boy between 10 and 17 years old in good health. This CDR3 is CSVGGGWGKTKNIQYF. The CDR3 nucleotides are TGCAGCGTTGGGGGAGGGTGGGGCAAAACCAAAAACATTCAGTACTTC. Based on the CDR3 plus reference TRBV29-1 and TRBJ2-4, the full variable domain is SAVISQKPSRDICQRGTSLTIQCQVDSQVTMMFWYRQQPGQSLTLIATANQGSEATYESGFVIDKFPISRPNLTFSTLTVSNMSPEDSSIYLCSVGGGWGKTKNIQYFGAGTRLSVL.